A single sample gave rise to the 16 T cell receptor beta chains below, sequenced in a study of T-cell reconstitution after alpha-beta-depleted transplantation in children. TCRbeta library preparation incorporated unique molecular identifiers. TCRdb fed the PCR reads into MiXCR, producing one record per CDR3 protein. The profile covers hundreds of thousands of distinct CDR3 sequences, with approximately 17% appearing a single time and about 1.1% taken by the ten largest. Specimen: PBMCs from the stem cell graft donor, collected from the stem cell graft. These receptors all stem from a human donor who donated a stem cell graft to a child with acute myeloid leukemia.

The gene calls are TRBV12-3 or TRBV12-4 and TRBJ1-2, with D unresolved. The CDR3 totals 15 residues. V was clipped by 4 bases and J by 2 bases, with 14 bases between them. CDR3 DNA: TGTGCCAGCAGTTCGAGACGGATCTCCAACTATGGCTACACCTTC. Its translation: CASSSRRISNYGYTF.

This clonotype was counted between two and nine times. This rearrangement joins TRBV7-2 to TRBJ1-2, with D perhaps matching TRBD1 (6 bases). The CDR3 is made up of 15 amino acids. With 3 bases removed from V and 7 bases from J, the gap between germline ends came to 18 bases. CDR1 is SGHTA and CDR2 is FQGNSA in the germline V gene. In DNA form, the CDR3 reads TGTGCCAGCAGCTTGGGAGTGGGGGCGTTTTCTGGCTACACCTTC. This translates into CASSLGVGAFSGYTF.

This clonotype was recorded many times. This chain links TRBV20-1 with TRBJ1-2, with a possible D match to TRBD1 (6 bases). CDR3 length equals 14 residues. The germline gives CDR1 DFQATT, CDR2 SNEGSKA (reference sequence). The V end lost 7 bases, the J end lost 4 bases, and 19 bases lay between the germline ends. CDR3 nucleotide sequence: TGCAGTGTCAAAGCCGGGACAAGAATCTATGGCTACACCTTC. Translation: CSVKAGTRIYGYTF.

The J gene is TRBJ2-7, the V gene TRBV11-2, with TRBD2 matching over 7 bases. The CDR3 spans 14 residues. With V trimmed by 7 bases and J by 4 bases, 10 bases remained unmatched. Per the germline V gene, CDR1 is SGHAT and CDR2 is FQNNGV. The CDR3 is CASNPGTIIYEQYV. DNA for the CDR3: TGTGCCAGCAACCCCGGGACTATTATTTACGAGCAGTACGTC.

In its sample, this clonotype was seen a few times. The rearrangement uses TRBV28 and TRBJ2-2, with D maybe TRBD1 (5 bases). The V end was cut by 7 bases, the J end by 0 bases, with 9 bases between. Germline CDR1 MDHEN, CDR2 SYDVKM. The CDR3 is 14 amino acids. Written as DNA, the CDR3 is TGTGCCAGCATAGGACATTCGAACACCGGGGAGCTGTTTTTT. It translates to CASIGHSNTGELFF.

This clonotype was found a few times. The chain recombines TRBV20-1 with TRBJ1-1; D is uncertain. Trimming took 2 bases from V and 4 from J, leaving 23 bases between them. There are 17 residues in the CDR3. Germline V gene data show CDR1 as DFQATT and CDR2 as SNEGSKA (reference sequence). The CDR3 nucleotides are TGCAGTGCTAGAAGGTTTCCGGGCGTTGGGAGTTTCACTGAAGCTTTCTTT. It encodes CSARRFPGVGSFTEAFF.

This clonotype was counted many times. In DNA form, the CDR3 reads TGTGCCAGCAGTTACGGACGGGAAGGTGATCAGCCCCAGCATTTT. Amino acids: CASSYGREGDQPQHF. The V and J genes are TRBV6-5 and TRBJ1-5; no firm D call. Germline lookup yields CDR1 MNHEY and CDR2 SVGAGI. The CDR3 has 15 amino acids. Trimming left V 2 bases short and J 5 bases short, with 13 bases between.

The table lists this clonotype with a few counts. CDR3 in amino acids: CSANRPGGWNSPLHF. The CDR3 coding sequence is TGCAGTGCTAACCGCCCGGGGGGGTGGAATTCACCCCTCCACTTT. This rearrangement joins TRBV20-1 to TRBJ1-6; D possibly corresponds to TRBD1 (5 bases). Germline CDR1 DFQATT, CDR2 SNEGSKA (reference sequence). This CDR3 region has 15 residues. The ends were cut back, 4 bases at V and 7 bases at J, with 17 bases in the middle.

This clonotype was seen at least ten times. The CDR3 sequence: CSARGDQLIAGYTF. CDR3 sequence (DNA): TGCAGTGCTAGAGGGGACCAGCTCATCGCGGGCTACACCTTC. The chain carries TRBV20-1 and TRBJ1-2; tentative D call: TRBD1 (5 bases). This CDR3 contains 14 residues. Trimming cost V 1 base and J 8 bases, with 17 bases left between them. In germline, CDR1 is DFQATT, CDR2 SNEGSKA (reference sequence).

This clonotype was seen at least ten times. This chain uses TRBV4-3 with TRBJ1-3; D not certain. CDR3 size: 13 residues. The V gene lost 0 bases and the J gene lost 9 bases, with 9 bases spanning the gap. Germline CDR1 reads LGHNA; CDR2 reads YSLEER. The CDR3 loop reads CASSQDEVGTIYF. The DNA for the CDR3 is TGCGCCAGCAGCCAAGATGAGGTTGGCACCATATATTTT.

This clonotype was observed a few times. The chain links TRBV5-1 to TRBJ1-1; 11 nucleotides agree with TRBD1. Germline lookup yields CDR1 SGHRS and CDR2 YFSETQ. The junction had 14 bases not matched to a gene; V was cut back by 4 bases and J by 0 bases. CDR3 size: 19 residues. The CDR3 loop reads CASSPGQGARMVMNTEAFF. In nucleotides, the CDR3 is TGCGCCAGCAGCCCCGGACAGGGGGCGAGGATGGTAATGAACACTGAAGCTTTCTTT.

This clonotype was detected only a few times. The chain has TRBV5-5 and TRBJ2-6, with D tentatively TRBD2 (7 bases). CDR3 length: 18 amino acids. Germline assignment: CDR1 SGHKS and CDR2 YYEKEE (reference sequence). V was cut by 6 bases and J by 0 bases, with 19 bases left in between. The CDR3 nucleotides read TGTGCCAGCACCGTCGGGGGAGGGGGGTTCTCTGGGGCCAACGTCCTGACTTTC. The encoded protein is CASTVGGGGFSGANVLTF.

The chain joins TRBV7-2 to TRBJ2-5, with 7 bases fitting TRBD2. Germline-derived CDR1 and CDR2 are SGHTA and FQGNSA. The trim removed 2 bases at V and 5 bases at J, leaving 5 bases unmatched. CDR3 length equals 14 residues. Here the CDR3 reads CASSLWGGGETQYF. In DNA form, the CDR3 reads TGTGCCAGCAGCTTATGGGGGGGAGGGGAGACCCAGTACTTC.

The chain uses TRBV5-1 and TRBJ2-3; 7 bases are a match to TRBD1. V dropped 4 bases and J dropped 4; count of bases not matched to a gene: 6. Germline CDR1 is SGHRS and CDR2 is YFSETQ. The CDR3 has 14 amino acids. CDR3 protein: CASSPGQAADTQYF. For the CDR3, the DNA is TGCGCCAGCAGCCCTGGACAGGCCGCAGATACGCAGTATTTT.

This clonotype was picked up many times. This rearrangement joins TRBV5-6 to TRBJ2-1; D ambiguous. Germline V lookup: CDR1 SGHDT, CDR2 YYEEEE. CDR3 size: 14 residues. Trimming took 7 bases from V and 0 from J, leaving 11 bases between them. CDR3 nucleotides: TGTGCCAGCGGAAGACAACGCTCCTACAATGAGCAGTTCTTC. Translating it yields CASGRQRSYNEQFF.

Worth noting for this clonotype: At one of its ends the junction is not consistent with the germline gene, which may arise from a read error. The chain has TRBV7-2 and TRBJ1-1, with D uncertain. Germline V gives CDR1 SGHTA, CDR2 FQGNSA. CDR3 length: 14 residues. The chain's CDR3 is CASSSRMGNPEAFF. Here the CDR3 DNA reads TGTGCCAGCAGCTCCCGGATGGGGAACCCTGAAGCTTTCTTT.